This entry describes one T cell receptor (beta chain). These data are taken from a study of blood T cell repertoires in COVID-19. Across the whole study: COVID-19 samples from acute and convalescent phases originated in the United States, Italy and Spain. Nucleic acid was either cDNA or gDNA, and it came from T cells, B-cell-depleted T cells, or PBMCs.

Original handling: Reference gene primer amplification gave estimated nucleated cell counts. The repertoire was sequenced with immunoSEQ multiplex PCR; TCRdb's copy has only in-frame clones and lacks some. V and J calls and clone size come straight from that table; D and trimming were deduced from the DNA. The data contain some 120,000 clones, approximately 90% of them singletons. J was trimmed by 2 bases and V by 7 bases; bases with no gene match: 11. The germline gives CDR1 SNHLY, CDR2 FYNNEI. The CDR3 consists of 17 residues. The receptor's source is a man aged 45-65 years with acute or convalescent COVID-19. The chain combines TRBV2 with TRBJ2-5, with 12 bases matching TRBD2. Sequences were obtained from peripheral blood. CDR3 amino acids: CASTRTGTSGWQETQYF. CDR3 sequence (DNA): TGTGCCAGCACCCGAACCGGGACTAGCGGGTGGCAAGAGACCCAGTACTTC.